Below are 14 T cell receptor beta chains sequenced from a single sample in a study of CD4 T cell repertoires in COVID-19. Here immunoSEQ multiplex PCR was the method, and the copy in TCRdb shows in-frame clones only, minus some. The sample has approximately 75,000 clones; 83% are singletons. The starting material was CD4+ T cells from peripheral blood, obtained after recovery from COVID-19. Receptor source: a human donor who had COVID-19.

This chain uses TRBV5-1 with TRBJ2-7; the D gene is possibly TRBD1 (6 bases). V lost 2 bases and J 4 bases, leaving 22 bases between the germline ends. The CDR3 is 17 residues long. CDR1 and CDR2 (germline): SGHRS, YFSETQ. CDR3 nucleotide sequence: TGCGCCAGCAGCTTAGGCTCCAGGACAGTGCTTCCTTACGAGCAGTACTTC. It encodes CASSLGSRTVLPYEQYF.

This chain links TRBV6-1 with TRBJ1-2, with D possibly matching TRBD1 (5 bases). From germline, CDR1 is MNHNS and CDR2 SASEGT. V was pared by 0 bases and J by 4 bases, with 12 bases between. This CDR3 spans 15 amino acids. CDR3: CASSEALNRPYGYTF. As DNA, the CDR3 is TGTGCCAGCAGTGAAGCGTTGAACAGGCCCTATGGCTACACCTTC.

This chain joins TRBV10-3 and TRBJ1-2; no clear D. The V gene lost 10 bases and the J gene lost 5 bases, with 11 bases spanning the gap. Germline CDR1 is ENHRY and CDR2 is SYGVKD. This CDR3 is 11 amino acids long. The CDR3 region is CATLQDYGYTF. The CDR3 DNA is TGTGCCACCTTACAAGATTATGGCTACACCTTC.

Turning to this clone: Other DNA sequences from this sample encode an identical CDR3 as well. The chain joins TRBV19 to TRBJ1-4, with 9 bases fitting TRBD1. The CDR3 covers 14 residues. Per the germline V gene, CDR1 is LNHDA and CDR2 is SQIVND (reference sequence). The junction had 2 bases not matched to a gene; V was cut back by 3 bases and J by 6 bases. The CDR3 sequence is CASSMGQGDEKLFF. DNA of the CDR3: TGTGCCAGTAGTATGGGACAGGGCGATGAAAAACTGTTTTTT.

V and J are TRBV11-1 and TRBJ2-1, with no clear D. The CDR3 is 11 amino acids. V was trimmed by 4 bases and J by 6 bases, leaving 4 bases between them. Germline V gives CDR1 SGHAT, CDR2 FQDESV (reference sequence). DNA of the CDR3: TGTGCCAGCAGCTCCCTCAATGAGCAGTTCTTC. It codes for CASSSLNEQFF.

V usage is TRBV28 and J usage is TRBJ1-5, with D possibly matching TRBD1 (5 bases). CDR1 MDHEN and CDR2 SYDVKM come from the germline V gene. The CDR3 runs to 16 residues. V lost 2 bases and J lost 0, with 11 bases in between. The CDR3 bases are TGTGCCAGCAGTTTACGCGGGACCGTTAGCAATCAGCCCCAGCATTTT. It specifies CASSLRGTVSNQPQHF.

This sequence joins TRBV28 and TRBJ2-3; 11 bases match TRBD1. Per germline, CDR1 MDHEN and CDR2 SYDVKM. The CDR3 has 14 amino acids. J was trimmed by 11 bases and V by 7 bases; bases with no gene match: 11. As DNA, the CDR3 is TGTGCCAGCACCAGACGGACAGGGGGCTCGTTGCAGTATTTT. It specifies CASTRRTGGSLQYF.

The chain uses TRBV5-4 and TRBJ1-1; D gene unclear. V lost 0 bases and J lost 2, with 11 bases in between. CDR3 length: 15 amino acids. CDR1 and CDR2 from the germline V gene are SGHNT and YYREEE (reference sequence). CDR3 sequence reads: CASSLGRRINTEAFF. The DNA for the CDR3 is TGTGCCAGCAGCTTGGGCCGGCGGATAAACACTGAAGCTTTCTTT. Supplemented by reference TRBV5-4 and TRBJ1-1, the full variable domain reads ETGVTQSPTHLIKTRGQQVTLRCSSQSGHNTVSWYQQALGQGPQFIFQYYREEENGRGNFPPRFSGLQFPNYSSELNVNALELDDSALYLCASSLGRRINTEAFFGQGTRLTVV.

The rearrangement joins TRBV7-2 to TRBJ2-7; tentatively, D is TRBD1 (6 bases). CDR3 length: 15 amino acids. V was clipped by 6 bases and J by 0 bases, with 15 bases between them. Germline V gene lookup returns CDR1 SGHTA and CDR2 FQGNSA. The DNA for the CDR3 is TGTGCCAGCAGATTGGACAGCCCGCCCTCCTACGAGCAGTACTTC. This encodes CASRLDSPPSYEQYF.

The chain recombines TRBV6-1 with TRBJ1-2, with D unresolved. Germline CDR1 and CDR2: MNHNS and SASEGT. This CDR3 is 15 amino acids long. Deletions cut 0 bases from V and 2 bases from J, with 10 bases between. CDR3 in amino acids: CASSEAGVSNYGYTF. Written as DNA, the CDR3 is TGTGCCAGCAGTGAAGCCGGGGTTTCAAACTATGGCTACACCTTC.

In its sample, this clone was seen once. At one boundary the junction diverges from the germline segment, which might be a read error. The DNA for the CDR3 is TGTGCCAGCAGTTTAGTGGGGACTCGAGGATCCAACACCGGGGAGCTGTTTTTT. Translating it yields CASSLVGTRGSNTGELFF. The chain is built from TRBV7-2 and TRBJ2-2, with D tentatively TRBD2 (6 bases). The CDR3 has 18 amino acids. Germline lookup yields CDR1 SGHTA and CDR2 FQGNSA.

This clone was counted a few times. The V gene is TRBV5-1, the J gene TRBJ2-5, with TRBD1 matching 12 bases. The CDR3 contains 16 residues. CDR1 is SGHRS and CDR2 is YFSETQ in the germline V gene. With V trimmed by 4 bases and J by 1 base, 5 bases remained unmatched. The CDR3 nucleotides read TGCGCCAGCAGCGCCGGGACAGGGGGCTTCCAAGAGACCCAGTACTTC. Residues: CASSAGTGGFQETQYF.

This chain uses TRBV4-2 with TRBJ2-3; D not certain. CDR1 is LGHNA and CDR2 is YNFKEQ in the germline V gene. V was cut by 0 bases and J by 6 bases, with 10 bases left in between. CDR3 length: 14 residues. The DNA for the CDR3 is TGTGCCAGCAGCCAAGAGGTGGTGGTGGATACGCAGTATTTT. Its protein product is CASSQEVVVDTQYF.

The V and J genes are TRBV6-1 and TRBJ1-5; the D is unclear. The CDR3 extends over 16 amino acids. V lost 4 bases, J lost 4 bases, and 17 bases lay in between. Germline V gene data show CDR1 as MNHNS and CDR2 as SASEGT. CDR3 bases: TGTGCCAGCAGTGGTTGGGGAGGTGCAATTAATCAGCCCCAGCATTTT. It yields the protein CASSGWGGAINQPQHF.